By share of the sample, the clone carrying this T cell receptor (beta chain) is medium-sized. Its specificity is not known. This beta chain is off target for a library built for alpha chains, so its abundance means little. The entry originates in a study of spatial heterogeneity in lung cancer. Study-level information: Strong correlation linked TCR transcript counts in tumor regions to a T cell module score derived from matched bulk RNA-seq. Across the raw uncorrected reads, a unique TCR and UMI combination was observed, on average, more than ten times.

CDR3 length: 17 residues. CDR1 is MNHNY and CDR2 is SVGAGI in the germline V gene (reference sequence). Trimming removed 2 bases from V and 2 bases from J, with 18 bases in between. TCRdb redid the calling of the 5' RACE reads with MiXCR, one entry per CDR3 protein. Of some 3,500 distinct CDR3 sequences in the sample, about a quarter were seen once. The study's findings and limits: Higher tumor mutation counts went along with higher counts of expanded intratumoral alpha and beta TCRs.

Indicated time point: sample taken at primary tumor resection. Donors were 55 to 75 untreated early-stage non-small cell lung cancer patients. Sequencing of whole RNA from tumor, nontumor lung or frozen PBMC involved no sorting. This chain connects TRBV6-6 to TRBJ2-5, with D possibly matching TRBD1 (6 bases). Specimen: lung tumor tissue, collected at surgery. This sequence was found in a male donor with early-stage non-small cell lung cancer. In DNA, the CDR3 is TGTGCCAGCAGTTACAATTCACCGCACAGGGATCAAGAGACCCAGTACTTC. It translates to CASSYNSPHRDQETQYF.